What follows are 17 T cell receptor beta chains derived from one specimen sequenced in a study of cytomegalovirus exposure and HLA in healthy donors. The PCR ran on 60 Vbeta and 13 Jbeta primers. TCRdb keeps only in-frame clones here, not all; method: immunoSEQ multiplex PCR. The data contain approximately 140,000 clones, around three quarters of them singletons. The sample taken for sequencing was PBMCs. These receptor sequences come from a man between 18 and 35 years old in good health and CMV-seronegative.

CDR3 coding DNA: TGTGCCAGCAGCGTAGGTGCGGGGGCCGGATTGGAGACCCAGTACTTC. Protein sequence: CASSVGAGAGLETQYF. The chain employs TRBV9 and TRBJ2-5, with a tentative D call TRBD2 (7 bases). The CDR3 has 16 amino acids. Germline V gives CDR1 SGDLS, CDR2 YYNGEE. Trimming took 0 bases from V and 5 from J, leaving 17 bases between them. The full variable domain, completed using reference TRBV9 and TRBJ2-5, is DSGVTQTPKHLITATGQRVTLRCSPRSGDLSVYWYQQSLDQGLQFLIQYYNGEERAKGNILERFSAQQFPDLHSELNLSSLELGDSALYFCASSVGAGAGLETQYFGPGTRLLVL.

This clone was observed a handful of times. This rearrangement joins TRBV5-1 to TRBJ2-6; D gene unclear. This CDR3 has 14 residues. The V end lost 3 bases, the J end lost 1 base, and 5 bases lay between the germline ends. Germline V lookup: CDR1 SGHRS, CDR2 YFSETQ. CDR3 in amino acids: CASSSMSGANVLTF. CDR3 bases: TGCGCCAGCAGCTCTATGTCTGGGGCCAACGTCCTGACTTTC.

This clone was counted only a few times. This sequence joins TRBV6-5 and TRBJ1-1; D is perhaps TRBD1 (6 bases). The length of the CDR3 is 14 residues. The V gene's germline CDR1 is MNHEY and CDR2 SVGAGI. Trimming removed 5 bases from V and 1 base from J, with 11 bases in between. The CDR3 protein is CASSRPDRNTEAFF. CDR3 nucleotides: TGTGCCAGCAGTAGACCGGACAGGAACACTGAAGCTTTCTTT.

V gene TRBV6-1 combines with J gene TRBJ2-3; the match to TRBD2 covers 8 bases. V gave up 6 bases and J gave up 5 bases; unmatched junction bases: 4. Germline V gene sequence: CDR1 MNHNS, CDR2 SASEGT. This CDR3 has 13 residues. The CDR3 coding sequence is TGTGCCAGCAGAGACAGCGGGGGAGATACGCAGTATTTT. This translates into CASRDSGGDTQYF.

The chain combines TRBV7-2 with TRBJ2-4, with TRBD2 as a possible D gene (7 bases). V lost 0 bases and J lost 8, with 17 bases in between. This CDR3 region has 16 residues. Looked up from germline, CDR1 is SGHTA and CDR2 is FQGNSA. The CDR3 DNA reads TGTGCCAGCAGCTTAGCGCTTGGGGGGGCGCGTGACATTCAGTACTTC. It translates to CASSLALGGARDIQYF.

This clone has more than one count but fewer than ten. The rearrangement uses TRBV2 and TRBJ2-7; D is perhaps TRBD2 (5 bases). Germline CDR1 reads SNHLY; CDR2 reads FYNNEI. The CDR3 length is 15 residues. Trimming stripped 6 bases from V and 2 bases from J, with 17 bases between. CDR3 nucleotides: TGTGCCAGCAGAGAAACTAGTAGTGTTGCCTACGAGCAGTACTTC. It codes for CASRETSSVAYEQYF.

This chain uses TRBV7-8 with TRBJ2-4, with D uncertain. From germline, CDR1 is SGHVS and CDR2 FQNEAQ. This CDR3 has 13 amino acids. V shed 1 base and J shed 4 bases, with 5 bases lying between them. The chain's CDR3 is CASSLGPKNIQYF. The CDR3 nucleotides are TGTGCCAGCAGCTTAGGGCCGAAAAACATTCAGTACTTC.

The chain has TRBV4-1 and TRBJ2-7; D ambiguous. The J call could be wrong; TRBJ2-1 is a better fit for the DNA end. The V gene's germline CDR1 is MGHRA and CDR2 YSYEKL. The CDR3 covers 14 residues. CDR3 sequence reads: CASSQTTVIPEQFF. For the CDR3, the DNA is TGCGCCAGCAGCCAAACTACGGTAATACCTGAGCAGTTCTTC.

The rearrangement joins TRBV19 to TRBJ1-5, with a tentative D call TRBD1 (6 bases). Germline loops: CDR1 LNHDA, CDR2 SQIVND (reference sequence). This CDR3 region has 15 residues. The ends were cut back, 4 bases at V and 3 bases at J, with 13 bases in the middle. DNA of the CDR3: TGTGCCAGTAGTACGCCAGGGGAGCCCAATCAGCCCCAGCATTTT. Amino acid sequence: CASSTPGEPNQPQHF.

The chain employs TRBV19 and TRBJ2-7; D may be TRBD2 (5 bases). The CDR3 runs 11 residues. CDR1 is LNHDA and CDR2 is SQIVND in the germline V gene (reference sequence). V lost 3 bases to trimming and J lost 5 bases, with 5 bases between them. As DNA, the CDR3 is TGTGCCAGTAGTATCGGGAACGAGCAGTACTTC. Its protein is CASSIGNEQYF.

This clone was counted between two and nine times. CDR3 loop: CASSSPRGAYSPLHF. The CDR3 DNA is TGTGCCAGCAGTTCTCCCAGGGGCGCGTATTCACCCCTCCACTTT. The chain joins TRBV27 to TRBJ1-6; possible D gene TRBD1, 6 bases. The CDR3 spans 15 residues. V was cut by 4 bases and J by 8 bases, with 15 bases left in between. Germline V gene lookup returns CDR1 MNHEY and CDR2 SMNVEV (reference sequence).

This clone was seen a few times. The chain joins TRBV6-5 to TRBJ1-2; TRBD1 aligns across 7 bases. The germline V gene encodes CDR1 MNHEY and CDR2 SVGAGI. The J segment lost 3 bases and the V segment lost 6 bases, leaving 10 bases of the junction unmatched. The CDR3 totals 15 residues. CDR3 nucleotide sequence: TGTGCCAGCAGCATCTACAGGGGTGTGGACTATGGCTACACCTTC. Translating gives CASSIYRGVDYGYTF.

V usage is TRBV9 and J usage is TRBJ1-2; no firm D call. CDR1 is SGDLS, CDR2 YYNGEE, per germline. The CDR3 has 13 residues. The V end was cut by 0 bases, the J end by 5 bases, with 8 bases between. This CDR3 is CASSVANTYGYTF. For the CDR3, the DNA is TGTGCCAGCAGCGTAGCGAATACTTATGGCTACACCTTC.

The CDR3 loop is CAWDSENNYGYTF. The DNA of the CDR3 is TGTGCCTGGGACAGCGAAAATAACTATGGCTACACCTTC. The chain is built from TRBV30 and TRBJ1-2, with a possible D match to TRBD1 (5 bases). V was cut by 5 bases and J by 1 base, with 11 bases left in between. The CDR3 extends over 13 amino acids. Germline V gives CDR1 GTSNPN, CDR2 SVGIG (reference sequence). Drawing the rest from reference TRBV30 and TRBJ1-2, the complete variable domain is SQTIHQWPATLVQPVGSPLSLECTVEGTSNPNLYWYRQAAGRGLQLLFYSVGIGQISSEVPQNLSASRPQDRQFILSSKKLLLSDSGFYLCAWDSENNYGYTFGSGTRLTVV.

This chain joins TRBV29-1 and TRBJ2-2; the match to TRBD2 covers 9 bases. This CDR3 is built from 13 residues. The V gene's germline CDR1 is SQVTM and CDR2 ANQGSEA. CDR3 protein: CIRGGAHTGELFF. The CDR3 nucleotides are TGCATTCGCGGGGGGGCCCACACCGGGGAGCTGTTTTTT.

The CDR3 here is CASSPYRGPEAGYTF. DNA of the CDR3: TGTGCCAGCAGTCCTTACAGGGGACCAGAGGCTGGCTACACCTTC. The V call is TRBV6-6, the J call TRBJ1-2; 7 bases fit TRBD1. The CDR3 loop spans 15 amino acids. J gave up 7 bases and V 5 bases, and 13 bases lay outside the gene matches. Germline V CDR1 and CDR2: MNHNY, SVGAGI (reference sequence).

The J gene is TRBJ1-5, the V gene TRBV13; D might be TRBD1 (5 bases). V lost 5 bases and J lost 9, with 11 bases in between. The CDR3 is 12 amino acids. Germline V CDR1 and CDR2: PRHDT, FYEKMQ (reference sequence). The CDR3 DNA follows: TGTGCCAGCAGCATCCAGGGTGGGCCCCAGCATTTT. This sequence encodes CASSIQGGPQHF.